The source of this TCR beta chain is a study of spatial heterogeneity in lung cancer. Broader study findings: Expanded intratumoral alpha and beta TCR counts tracked tumor mutation counts.

This clonotype was seen ten or more times. The antigen is unknown. Germline V gene data show CDR1 as SGHAT and CDR2 as FQNNGV. This CDR3 has 15 residues. V was trimmed by 3 bases and J by 6 bases, leaving 15 bases between them. Time point in this sample: sample taken at primary tumor resection. TCRdb called the 5' RACE reads again in MiXCR, with one record for every CDR3 protein. The sample has 9,500 to 13,000 distinct CDR3 sequences, 9.5% to 15% seen once; the top ten hold 10% to 13%. This sequence joins TRBV11-2 and TRBJ2-4, with D perhaps TRBD1 (6 bases). The specimen comprised lung tumor tissue, sampled at surgery. This receptor was obtained from a male donor with early-stage non-small cell lung cancer. The CDR3 region is CASSLTPGTPNIQYF. DNA of the CDR3: TGTGCCAGCAGCTTGACTCCCGGGACACCAAACATTCAGTACTTC.